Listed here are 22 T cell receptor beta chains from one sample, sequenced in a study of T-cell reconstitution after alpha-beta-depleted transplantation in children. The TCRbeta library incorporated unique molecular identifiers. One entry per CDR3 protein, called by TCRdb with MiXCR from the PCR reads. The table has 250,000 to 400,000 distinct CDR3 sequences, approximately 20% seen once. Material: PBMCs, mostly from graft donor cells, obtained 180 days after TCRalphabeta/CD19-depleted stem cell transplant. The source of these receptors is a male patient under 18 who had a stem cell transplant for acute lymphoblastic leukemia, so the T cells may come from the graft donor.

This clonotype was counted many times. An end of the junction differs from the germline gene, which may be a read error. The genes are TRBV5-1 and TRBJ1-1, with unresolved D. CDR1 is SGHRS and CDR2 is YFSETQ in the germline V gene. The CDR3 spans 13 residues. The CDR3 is CASTLAPHTEAFF. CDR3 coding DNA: TGCGCCAGCACCTTGGCCCCTCACACTGAAGCTTTCTTT.

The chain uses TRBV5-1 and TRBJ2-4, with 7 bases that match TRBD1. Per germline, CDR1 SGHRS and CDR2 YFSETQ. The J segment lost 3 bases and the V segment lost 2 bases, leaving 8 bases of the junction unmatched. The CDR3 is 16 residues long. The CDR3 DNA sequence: TGCGCCAGCAGCTTAGGCAGGGGGATCGGCAAAAACATTCAGTACTTC. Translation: CASSLGRGIGKNIQYF.

For the CDR3, the DNA is TGTGCCAGCAGCTTACTCGTAGTCCAGGAGCAGTTCTTC. This gives the protein CASSLLVVQEQFF. This rearrangement joins TRBV11-2 to TRBJ2-1; the D is unclear. Per germline, CDR1 SGHAT and CDR2 FQNNGV. The CDR3 has 13 residues. The V end was cut by 2 bases, the J end by 10 bases, with 12 bases between.

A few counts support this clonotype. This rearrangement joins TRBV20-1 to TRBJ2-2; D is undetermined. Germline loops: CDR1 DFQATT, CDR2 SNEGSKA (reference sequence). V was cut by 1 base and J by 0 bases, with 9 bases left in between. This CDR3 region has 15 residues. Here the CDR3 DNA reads TGCAGTGCTAGAGGCCACAGCTCGAACACCGGGGAGCTGTTTTTT. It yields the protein CSARGHSSNTGELFF.

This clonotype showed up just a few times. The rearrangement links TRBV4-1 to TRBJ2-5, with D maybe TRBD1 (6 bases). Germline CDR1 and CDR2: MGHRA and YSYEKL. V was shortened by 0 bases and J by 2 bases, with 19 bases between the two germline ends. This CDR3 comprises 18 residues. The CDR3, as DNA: TGCGCCAGCAGCCAAGATTTACAGGGTAGATGGGGGCAAGAGACCCAGTACTTC. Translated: CASSQDLQGRWGQETQYF.

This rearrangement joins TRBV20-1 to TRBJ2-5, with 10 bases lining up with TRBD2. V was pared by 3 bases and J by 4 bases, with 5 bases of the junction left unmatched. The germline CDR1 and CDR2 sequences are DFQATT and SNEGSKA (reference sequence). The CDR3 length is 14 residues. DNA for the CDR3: TGCAGTGCTAGGGAGAGCGGGAGGGGAGAGACCCAGTACTTC. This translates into CSARESGRGETQYF.

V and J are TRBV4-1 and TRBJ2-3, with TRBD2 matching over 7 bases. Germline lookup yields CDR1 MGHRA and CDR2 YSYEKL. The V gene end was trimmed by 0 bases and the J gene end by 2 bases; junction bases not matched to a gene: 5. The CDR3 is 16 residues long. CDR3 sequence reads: CASSQDLAGATDTQYF. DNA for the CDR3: TGCGCCAGCAGCCAAGATCTGGCGGGAGCCACAGATACGCAGTATTTT.

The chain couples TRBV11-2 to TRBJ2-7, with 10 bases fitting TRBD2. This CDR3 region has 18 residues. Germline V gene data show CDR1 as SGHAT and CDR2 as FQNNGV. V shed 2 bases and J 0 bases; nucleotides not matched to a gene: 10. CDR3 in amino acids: CASSLRSPASGSSYEQYF. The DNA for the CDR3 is TGTGCCAGCAGCTTAAGATCCCCGGCTAGCGGGAGCTCCTACGAGCAGTACTTC.

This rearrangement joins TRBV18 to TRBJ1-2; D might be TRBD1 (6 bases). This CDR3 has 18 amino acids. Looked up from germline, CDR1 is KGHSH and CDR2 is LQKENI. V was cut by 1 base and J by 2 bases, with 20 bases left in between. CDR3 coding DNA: TGTGCCAGCTCACCACTCGTTTACAACTCCAGGGGAAACTATGGCTACACCTTC. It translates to CASSPLVYNSRGNYGYTF.

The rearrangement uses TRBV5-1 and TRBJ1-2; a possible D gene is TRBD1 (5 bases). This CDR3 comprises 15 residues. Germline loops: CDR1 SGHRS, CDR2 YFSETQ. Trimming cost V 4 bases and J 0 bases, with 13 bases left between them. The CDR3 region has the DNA TGCGCCAGCAGCCCAAGACAGAGGCCTAACTATGGCTACACCTTC. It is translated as CASSPRQRPNYGYTF.

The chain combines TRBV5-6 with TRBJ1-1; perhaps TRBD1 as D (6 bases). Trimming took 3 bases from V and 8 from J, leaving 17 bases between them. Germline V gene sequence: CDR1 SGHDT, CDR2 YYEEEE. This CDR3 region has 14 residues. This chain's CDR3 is CASSWDQGFPEAFF. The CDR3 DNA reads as TGTGCCAGCAGCTGGGACCAGGGGTTTCCCGAAGCTTTCTTT. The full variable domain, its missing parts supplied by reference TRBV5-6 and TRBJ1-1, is DAGVTQSPTHLIKTRGQQVTLRCSPKSGHDTVSWYQQALGQGPQFIFQYYEEEERQRGNFPDRFSGHQFPNYSSELNVNALLLGDSALYLCASSWDQGFPEAFFGQGTRLTVV.

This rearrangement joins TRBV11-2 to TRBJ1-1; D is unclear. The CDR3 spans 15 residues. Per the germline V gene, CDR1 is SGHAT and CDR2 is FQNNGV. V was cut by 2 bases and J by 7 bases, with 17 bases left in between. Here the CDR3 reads CASSLSGLLHYEAFF. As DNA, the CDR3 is TGTGCCAGCAGCTTATCGGGCCTATTACACTATGAAGCTTTCTTT.

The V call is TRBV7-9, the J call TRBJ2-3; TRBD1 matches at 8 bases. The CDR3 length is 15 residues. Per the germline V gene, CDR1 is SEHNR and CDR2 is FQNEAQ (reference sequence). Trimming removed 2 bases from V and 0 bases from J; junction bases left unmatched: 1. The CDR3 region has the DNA TGTGCCAGCAGCTTATGGACAGGGAGCACAGATACGCAGTATTTT. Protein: CASSLWTGSTDTQYF.

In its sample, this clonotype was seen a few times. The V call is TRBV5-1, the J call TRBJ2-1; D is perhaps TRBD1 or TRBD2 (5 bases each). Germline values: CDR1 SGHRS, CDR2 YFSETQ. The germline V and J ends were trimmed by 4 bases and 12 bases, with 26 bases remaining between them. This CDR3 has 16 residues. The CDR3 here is CASSLGRDRSPFRQFF. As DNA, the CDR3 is TGCGCCAGCAGCCTAGGACGGGACCGCTCCCCCTTTCGGCAGTTCTTC.

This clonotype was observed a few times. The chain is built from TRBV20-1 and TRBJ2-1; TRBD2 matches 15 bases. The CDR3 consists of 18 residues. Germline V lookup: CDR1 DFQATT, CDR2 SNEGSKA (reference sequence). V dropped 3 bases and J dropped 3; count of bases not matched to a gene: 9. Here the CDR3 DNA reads TGCAGTGCTAGGATCCCCCCGGGACTAGCGGGAGGCTACAATGAGCAGTTCTTC. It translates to CSARIPPGLAGGYNEQFF.

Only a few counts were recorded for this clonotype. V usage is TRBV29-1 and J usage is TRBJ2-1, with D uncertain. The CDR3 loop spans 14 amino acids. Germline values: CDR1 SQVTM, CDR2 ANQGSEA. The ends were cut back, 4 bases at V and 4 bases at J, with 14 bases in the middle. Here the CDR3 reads CSVVELTIYNEQFF. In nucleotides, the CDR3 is TGCAGCGTTGTCGAGCTGACAATTTACAATGAGCAGTTCTTC.

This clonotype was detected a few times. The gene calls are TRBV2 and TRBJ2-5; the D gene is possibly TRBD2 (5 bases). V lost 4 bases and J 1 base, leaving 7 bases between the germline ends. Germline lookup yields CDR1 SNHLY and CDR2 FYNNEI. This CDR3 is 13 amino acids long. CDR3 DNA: TGTGCCAGCAGTGCAGGAGGCCAAGAGACCCAGTACTTC. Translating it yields CASSAGGQETQYF.

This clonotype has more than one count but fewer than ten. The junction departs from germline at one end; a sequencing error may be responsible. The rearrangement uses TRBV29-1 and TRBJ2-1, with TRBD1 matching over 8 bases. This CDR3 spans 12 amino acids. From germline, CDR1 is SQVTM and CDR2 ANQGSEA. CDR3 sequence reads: CSVVPRGTGGPF. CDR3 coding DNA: TGCAGCGTTGTTCCGAGGGGGACAGGTGGCCCCTTC.

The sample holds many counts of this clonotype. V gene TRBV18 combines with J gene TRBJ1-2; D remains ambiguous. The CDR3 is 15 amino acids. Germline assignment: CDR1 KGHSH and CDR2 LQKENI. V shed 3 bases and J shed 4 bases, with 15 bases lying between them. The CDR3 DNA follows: TGTGCCAGCTCACCGTGGACCGAATCCGTCTATGGCTACACCTTC. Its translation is CASSPWTESVYGYTF. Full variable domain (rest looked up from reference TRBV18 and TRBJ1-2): NAGVMQNPRHLVRRRGQEARLRCSPMKGHSHVYWYRQLPEEGLKFMVYLQKENIIDESGMPKERFSAEFPKEGPSILRIQQVVRGDSAAYFCASSPWTESVYGYTFGSGTRLTVV.

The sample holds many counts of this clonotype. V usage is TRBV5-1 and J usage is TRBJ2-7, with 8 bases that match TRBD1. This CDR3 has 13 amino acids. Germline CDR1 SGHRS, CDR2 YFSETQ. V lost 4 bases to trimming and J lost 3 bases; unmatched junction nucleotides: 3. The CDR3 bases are TGCGCCAGCAGCGGAGGACAGGGCTACGAGCAGTACTTC. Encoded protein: CASSGGQGYEQYF.

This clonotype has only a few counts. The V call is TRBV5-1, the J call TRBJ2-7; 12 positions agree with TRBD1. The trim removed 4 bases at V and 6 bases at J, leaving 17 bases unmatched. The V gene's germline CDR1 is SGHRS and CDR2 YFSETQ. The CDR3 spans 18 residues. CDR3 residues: CASSRLRNSGTGGFEQYF. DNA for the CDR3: TGCGCCAGCAGCCGTCTCAGGAATTCCGGGACAGGGGGCTTCGAGCAGTACTTC. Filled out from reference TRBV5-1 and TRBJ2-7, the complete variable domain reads KAGVTQTPRYLIKTRGQQVTLSCSPISGHRSVSWYQQTPGQGLQFLFEYFSETQRNKGNFPGRFSGRQFSNSRSEMNVSTLELGDSALYLCASSRLRNSGTGGFEQYFGPGTRLTVT.

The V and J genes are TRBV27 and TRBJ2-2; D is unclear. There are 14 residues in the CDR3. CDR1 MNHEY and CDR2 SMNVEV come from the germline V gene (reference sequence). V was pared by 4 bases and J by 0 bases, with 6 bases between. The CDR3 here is CASSYMANTGELFF. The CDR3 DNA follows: TGTGCCAGCAGTTACATGGCGAACACCGGGGAGCTGTTTTTT.